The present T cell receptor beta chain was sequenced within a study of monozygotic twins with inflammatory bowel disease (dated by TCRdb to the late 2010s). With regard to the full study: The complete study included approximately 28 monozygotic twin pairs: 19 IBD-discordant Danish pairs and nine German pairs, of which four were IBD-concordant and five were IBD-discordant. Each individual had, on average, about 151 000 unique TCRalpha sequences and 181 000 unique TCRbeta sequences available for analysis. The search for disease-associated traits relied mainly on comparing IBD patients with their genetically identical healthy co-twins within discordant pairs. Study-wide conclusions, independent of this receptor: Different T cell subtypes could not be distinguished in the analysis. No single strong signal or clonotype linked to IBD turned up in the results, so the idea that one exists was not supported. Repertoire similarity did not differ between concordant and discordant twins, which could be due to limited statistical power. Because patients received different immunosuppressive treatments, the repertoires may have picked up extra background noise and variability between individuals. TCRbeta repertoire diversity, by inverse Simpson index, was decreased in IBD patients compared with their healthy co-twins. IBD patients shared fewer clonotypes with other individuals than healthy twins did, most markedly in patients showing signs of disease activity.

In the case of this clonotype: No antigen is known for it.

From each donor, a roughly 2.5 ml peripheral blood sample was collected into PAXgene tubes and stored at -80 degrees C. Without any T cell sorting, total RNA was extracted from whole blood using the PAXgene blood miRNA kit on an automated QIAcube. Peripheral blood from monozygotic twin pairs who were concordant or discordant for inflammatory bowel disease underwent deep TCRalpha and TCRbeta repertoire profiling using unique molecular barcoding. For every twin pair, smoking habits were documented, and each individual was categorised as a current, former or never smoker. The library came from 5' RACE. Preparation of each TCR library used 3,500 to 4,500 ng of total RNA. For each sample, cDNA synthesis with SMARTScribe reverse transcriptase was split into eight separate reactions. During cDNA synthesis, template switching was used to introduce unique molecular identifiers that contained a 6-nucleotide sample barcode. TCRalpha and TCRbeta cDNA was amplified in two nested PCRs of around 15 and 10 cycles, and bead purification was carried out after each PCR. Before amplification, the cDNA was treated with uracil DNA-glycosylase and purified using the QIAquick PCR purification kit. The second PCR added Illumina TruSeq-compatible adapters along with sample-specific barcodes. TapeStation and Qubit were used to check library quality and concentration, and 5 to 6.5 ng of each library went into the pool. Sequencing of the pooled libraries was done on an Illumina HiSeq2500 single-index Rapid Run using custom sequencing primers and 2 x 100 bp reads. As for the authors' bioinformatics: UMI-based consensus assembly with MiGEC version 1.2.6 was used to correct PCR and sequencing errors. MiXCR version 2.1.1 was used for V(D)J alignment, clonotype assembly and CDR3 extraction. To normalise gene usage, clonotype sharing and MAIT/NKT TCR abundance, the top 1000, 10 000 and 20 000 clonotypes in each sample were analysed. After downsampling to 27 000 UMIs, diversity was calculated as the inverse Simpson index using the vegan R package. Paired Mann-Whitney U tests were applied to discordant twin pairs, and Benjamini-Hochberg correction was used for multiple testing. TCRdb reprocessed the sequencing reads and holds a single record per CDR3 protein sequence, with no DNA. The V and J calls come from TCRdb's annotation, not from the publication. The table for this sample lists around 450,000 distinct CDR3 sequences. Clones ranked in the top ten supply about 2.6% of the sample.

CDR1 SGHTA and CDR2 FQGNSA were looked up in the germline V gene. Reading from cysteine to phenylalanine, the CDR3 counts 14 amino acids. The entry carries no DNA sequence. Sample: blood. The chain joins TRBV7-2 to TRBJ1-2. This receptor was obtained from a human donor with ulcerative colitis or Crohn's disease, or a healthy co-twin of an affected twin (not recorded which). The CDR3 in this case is CASSLAERQGGYTF.